There are many counts of the clone carrying this T cell receptor beta chain. With iRepertoire HTBI primers and Arm-PCR of CDR3 regions, TCR beta libraries were built. Using its own MiXCR run on the multiplex PCR reads, TCRdb lists one record per CDR3 protein. This sample has about 440,000 distinct CDR3 sequences, with more than 12% found just once. The entry originates in a study of regulatory T cells in long-lasting Graves disease. The sample's time point: newly diagnosed GD, antithyroid drugs for less than 3 months. PBMCs provided the RNA from which the TCR library was made. This sample also appeared in a second study, on T cells in Graves' hyperthyroidism and ophthalmopathy. From that second work: Model predictions of ophthalmopathy came a median about six months before onset.

Here the sequenced sample was peripheral blood mononuclear cells (PBMCs), taken at new diagnosis, from a patient treated with antithyroid drugs. This sequence originates from a woman aged 25 to 39 with Graves disease.

CDR3 loop: CASSPPGDQPQHF. The CDR3, as DNA: TGTGCCAGCTCACCACCGGGGGATCAGCCCCAGCATTTT. The chain links TRBV18 to TRBJ1-5, with D possibly TRBD1 on 5 matching bases. Germline V gene data show CDR1 as KGHSH and CDR2 as LQKENI. This CDR3 contains 13 residues. V was trimmed by 0 bases and J by 5 bases, leaving 5 bases between them.